This TCR beta chain is from a study of breast tumors, draining lymph nodes, adjacent tissues. This clonotype was counted ten times or more. There are 12 residues in the CDR3. The V end lost 6 bases, the J end lost 8 bases, and 12 bases lay between the germline ends. Germline values: CDR1 LGHDT, CDR2 YNNKEL (reference sequence). Samples came from axillary lymph nodes draining the breast cancer. MiXCR was run by TCRdb on the multiplex PCR reads, yielding one entry per CDR3 protein. The sample comprises about 300,000 distinct CDR3 sequences, around 30% of which are singletons, and around 1% rests with the top ten.

Specimen: axillary lymph node tissue. This TCR was recovered from a female donor with breast cancer. Some clones in this sample may be carry-over from other donors' samples. The chain recombines TRBV3-1 with TRBJ2-3; no clear D. The CDR3 nucleotides read TGTGCCAGCAGGCTCGGCGGTGGTACGCAGTATTTT. Its translation is CASRLGGGTQYF.